The 3 T cell receptor beta chains listed next were all sequenced from one sample in a study of graft-versus-host responses after intestinal transplantation. Method: immunoSEQ multiplex PCR; TCRdb's copy keeps in-frame clones and lacks some. Among approximately 24,000 clones listed, just over 90% were seen once. This specimen was PBMCs, taken 18 days after transplant. The receptors here all came from a human patient who received an intestinal transplant, so some T cells may come from the graft donor.

The chain combines TRBV4-2 with TRBJ1-5; 7 bases fit TRBD1. The CDR3 runs 16 residues. V lost 3 bases, J lost 4 bases, and 9 bases stayed unmatched. The germline CDR1 and CDR2 sequences are LGHNA and YNFKEQ. The CDR3 loop is CASSQGQREGNQPQHF. The CDR3 bases are TGTGCCAGCAGCCAGGGACAGAGGGAGGGTAATCAGCCCCAGCATTTT.

This clone appeared once. V gene TRBV5-1 combines with J gene TRBJ2-5; D not certain. The CDR3 runs to 11 residues. Germline CDR1 is SGHRS and CDR2 is YFSETQ. V lost 5 bases and J 1 base, leaving 3 bases between the germline ends. CDR3 in DNA: TGCGCCAGCAGGGCCCAAGAGACCCAGTACTTC. Its protein is CASRAQETQYF.

V usage is TRBV7-2 and J usage is TRBJ2-7; no reliable D call. The CDR3 runs 13 residues. Trimming took 2 bases from V and 4 from J, leaving 9 bases between them. Germline V gives CDR1 SGHTA, CDR2 FQGNSA. CDR3 amino acids: CASSLLLGYEQYF. As DNA, the CDR3 is TGTGCCAGCAGCTTACTTCTGGGGTACGAGCAGTACTTC.